This T cell receptor beta chain was observed in a study of PD-L1 blockade in urothelial cancer. The germline V and J ends were trimmed by 6 bases and 7 bases, with 16 bases remaining between them. Germline-derived CDR1 and CDR2 are MNHEY and SVGAGI. The CDR3 totals 14 residues. Spiking of synthetic TCR analog templates was performed in each PCR. Here immunoSEQ multiplex PCR was the method, and the copy in TCRdb shows in-frame clones only, minus some. The profile shows some 80,000 clones, 87% of them singletons. This specimen was PBMCs, taken around atezolizumab (anti-PD-L1) treatment. The source of this sequence is a woman between 65 and 79 years old with urothelial cancer. V gene TRBV6-5 combines with J gene TRBJ1-5; TRBD1 is a possible D gene (5 bases). CDR3 protein: CASSPARRGQPQHF. CDR3 in DNA: TGTGCCAGCAGCCCGGCCCGGCGGGGGCAGCCCCAGCATTTT.